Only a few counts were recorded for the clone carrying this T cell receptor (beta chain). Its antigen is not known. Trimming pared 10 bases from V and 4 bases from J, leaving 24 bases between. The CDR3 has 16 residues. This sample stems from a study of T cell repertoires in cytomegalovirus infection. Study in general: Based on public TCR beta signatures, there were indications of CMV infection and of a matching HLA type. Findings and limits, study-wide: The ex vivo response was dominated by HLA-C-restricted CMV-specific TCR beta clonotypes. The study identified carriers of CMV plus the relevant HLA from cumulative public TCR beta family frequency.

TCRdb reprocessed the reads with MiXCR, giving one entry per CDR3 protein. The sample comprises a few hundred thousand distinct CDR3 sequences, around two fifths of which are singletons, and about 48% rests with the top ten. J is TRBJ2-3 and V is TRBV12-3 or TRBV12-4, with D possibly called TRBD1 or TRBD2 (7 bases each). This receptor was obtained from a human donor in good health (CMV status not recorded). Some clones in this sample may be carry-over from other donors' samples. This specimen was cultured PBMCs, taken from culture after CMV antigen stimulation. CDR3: CAIQVAGGAGADTQYF. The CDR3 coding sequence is TGTGCCATCCAAGTCGCAGGGGGGGCCGGGGCAGATACGCAGTATTTT.